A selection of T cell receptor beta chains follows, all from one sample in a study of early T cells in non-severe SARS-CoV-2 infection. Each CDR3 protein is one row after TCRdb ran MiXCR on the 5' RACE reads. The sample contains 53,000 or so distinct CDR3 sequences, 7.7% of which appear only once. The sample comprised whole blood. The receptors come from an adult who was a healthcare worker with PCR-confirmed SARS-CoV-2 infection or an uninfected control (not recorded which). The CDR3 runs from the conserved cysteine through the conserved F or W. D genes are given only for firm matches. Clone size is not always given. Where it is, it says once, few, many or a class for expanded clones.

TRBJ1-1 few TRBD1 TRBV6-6 CASSYSNRGTEAFF TGTGCCAGCAGTTACTCTAACAGGGGCACTGAAGCTTTCTTT
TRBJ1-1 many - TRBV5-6 CASSPKQIIGTEAFF TGTGCCAGCAGCCCCAAGCAGATAATTGGCACTGAAGCTTTCTTT
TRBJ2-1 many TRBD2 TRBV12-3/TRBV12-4 CASSLVPGSGGVIGEQFF TGTGCCAGCAGTTTAGTCCCGGGTAGCGGGGGGGTTATCGGTGAGCAGTTCTTC
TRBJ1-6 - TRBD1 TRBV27 CASRDRASPLHF TGTGCCAGCCGGGACAGGGCTTCACCCCTCCACTTT
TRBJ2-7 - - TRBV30 CAWSALTYEQYF TGTGCCTGGAGTGCGCTCACCTACGAGCAGTACTTC
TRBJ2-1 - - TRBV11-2 CASSLGGVRQGFNEQFF TGTGCCAGCAGCTTAGGGGGGGTTCGACAGGGATTCAATGAGCAGTTCTTC
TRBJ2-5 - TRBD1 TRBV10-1 CASSESLGQTGETQYF TGCGCCAGCAGTGAGTCGCTTGGACAGACAGGGGAGACCCAGTACTTC
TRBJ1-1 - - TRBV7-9 CASTRLWGSEAFF TGTGCCAGCACTAGACTGTGGGGCAGTGAAGCTTTCTTT
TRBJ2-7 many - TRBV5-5 CASSLGEAYEQYF TGTGCCAGCAGCTTAGGGGAGGCCTACGAGCAGTACTTC
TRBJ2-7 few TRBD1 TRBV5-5 CASRTLQTGGWDEQYF TGTGCCAGCAGAACCCTTCAGACAGGGGGTTGGGACGAGCAGTACTTC
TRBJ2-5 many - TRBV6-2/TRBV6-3 CASTRYQETQYF TGTGCCAGCACACGGTACCAAGAGACCCAGTACTTC
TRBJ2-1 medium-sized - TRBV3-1 CASSQDLPASYNEQFF TGTGCCAGCAGCCAAGATCTTCCAGCTTCCTACAATGAGCAGTTCTTC
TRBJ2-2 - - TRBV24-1 CATSDFSRNTGELFF TGTGCCACCAGTGATTTCTCACGTAACACCGGGGAGCTGTTTTTT
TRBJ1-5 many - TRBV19 CASSVQGKQPQHF TGTGCCAGTAGTGTTCAGGGAAAACAGCCCCAGCATTTT
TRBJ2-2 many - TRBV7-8 CASSLLRIPNTGELFF TGTGCCAGCAGCTTACTCCGAATCCCGAACACCGGGGAGCTGTTTTTT
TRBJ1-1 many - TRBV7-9 CASIQSTLLNTEAFF TGTGCCAGCATCCAGAGCACTCTCTTGAACACTGAAGCTTTCTTT
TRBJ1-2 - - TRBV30 CAWSRRDSITNYGYTF TGTGCCTGGAGTCGGCGAGACAGCATCACAAACTATGGCTACACCTTC
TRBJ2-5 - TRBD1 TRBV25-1 CASGTTGVVRETQYF TGTGCCAGCGGGACGACAGGGGTGGTCAGAGAGACCCAGTACTTC
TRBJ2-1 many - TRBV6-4 CASSDTDSYNEQFF TGTGCCAGCAGTGACACTGACAGCTACAATGAGCAGTTCTTC
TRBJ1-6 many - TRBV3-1 CASSQGRPLHF TGTGCCAGCAGCCAGGGACGGCCCCTCCACTTT
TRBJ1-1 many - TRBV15 CATSRGAQGGNTEAFF TGTGCCACCAGCAGAGGAGCTCAGGGAGGGAATACTGAAGCTTTCTTT
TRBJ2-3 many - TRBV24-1 CATSDLRTDTQYF TGTGCCACCAGTGATTTGCGCACAGATACGCAGTATTTT
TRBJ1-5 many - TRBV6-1 CASSDLLGQPQHF TGTGCCAGCAGTGACCTCCTGGGTCAGCCCCAGCATTTT
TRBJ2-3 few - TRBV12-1 CASSFAPRRGAQDTQYF TGTGCCAGCAGCTTTGCCCCGCGGCGGGGGGCCCAAGATACGCAGTATTTT
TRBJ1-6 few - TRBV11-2 CASSLERTSPLHF TGTGCCAGCAGCTTAGAGAGGACTTCACCCCTCCACTTT
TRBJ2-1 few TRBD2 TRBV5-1 CASRLALAGGYNEQFF TGCGCCAGCAGACTCGCTCTAGCGGGGGGTTACAATGAGCAGTTCTTC
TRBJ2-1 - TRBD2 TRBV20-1 CSASRFSGVLYNEQFF TGCAGTGCTTCTCGGTTTAGCGGGGTACTCTACAATGAGCAGTTCTTC
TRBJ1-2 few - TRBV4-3 CASSQDSGRYGYTF TGCGCCAGCAGCCAAGATTCAGGTCGTTATGGCTACACCTTC
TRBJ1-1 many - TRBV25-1 CASRGWGLQPSNTEAFF TGTGCCAGCAGGGGGTGGGGGTTGCAGCCATCGAACACTGAAGCTTTCTTT
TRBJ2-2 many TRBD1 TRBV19 CASRTGLTGELFF TGTGCCAGTAGGACAGGGCTCACCGGGGAGCTGTTTTTT
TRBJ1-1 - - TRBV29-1 CSVVGGSTEAFF TGCAGCGTTGTAGGGGGTAGCACTGAAGCTTTCTTT
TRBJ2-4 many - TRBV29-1 CSVSYREGNIQYF TGCAGCGTTTCCTACAGGGAGGGAAACATTCAGTACTTC
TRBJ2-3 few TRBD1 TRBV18 CASSPVRTGGFSTDTQYF TGTGCCAGCTCACCAGTAAGGACAGGGGGATTTAGCACAGATACGCAGTATTTT
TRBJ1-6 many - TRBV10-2 CASRTLGDYNSPLHF TGCGCCAGCAGGACGCTAGGGGACTATAATTCACCCCTCCACTTT
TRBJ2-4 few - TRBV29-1 CSALISTQAKNIQYF TGCAGCGCCCTCATTTCTACACAGGCCAAAAACATTCAGTACTTC
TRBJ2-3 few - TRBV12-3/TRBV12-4 CASSLVGGVDTQYF TGTGCCAGCAGTTTAGTTGGAGGGGTAGATACGCAGTATTTT
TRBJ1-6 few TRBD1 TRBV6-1 CASSGQGLLNSPLHF TGTGCCAGCAGTGGACAGGGGCTATTGAATTCACCCCTCCACTTT
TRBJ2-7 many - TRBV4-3 CASSQDLTGSYEQYF TGCGCCAGCAGCCAAGATCTTACAGGTTCCTACGAGCAGTACTTC
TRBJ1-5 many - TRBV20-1 CSASWGEGNQPQHF TGCAGTGCCTCGTGGGGGGAGGGCAATCAGCCCCAGCATTTT
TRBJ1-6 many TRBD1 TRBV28 CASSHGDRDVSPLHF TGTGCCAGCAGTCACGGGGACAGGGATGTTTCACCCCTCCACTTT
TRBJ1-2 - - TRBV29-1 CSVEPGSGYTF TGCAGCGTTGAACCCGGGAGTGGCTACACCTTC
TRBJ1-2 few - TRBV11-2 CASTSTERYGYTF TGTGCCAGCACCTCGACGGAGAGGTATGGCTACACCTTC
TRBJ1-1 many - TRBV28 CASSLELGGTEAFF TGTGCCAGCAGTTTGGAGCTGGGTGGCACTGAAGCTTTCTTT
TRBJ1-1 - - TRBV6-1 CASTEVGDVAFF TGTGCCAGCACGGAGGTAGGGGACGTAGCTTTCTTT
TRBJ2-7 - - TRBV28 CASSFSDGTYEQYF TGTGCCAGCAGTTTTTCTGACGGCACCTACGAGCAGTACTTC
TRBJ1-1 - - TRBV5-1 CASSTRGGKNVGMNTEAFF TGCGCCAGCAGTACAAGGGGCGGAAAGAATGTTGGTATGAACACTGAAGCTTTCTTT
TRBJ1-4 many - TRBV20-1 CSARDLRRTNEKLFF TGCAGTGCTAGAGATCTCCGCCGAACTAATGAAAAACTGTTTTTT